This T cell receptor (beta chain) was profiled in a study of blood T cells in healthy people across ages. Study-wide findings and caveats: Naive T cell percentage and TCR beta diversity correlated strongly.

With a J-beta primer mix and a sample-barcoded 5' primer, a second PCR ran about 7 to 11 cycles. A template-switch adaptor containing 12 random nucleotides labeled each cDNA molecule. CDR3-containing paired-end reads numbered at least 2.5 million in each sample. From the 5' RACE reads, TCRdb called clonotypes with MiXCR, one entry per CDR3 protein. The table records around 1,700,000 distinct CDR3 sequences, 28% of them present only once. Germline CDR1 is SGHTA and CDR2 is FQGTGA. The CDR3 is made up of 19 amino acids. The V segment lost 0 bases and the J segment 2 bases; nucleotides outside the gene matches: 10. Regarding this clonotype: Its antigen is as yet unknown.

The donors, healthy Caucasians from Russia, were aged roughly 6 to 90. V is TRBV7-3 and J is TRBJ2-3; 11 bases fit TRBD2. The receptor's source is a woman in her 30s in good health. The sequenced sample consisted of blood. The CDR3 reads CASSLTPGLAGGLTDTQYF. In DNA form, the CDR3 reads TGTGCCAGCAGCTTAACACCCGGGCTAGCGGGGGGCCTCACAGATACGCAGTATTTT.